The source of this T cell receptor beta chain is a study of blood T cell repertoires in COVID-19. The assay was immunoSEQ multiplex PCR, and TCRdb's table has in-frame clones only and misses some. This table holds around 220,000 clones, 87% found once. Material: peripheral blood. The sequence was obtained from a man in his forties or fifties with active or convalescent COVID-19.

CDR3 protein: CASSQDFGTRPQHF. CDR3 DNA: TGTGCCAGCAGCCAAGATTTCGGGACTCGGCCCCAGCATTTT. V is TRBV3-1 (or the pseudogene TRBV3-2) and J is TRBJ1-5, with D possibly matching TRBD1 (5 bases). The length of the CDR3 is 14 residues. From germline, CDR1 is LGHDT and CDR2 YNNKEL (reference sequence). Trimming took off 0 bases at V and 9 bases at J, with 12 bases between the two ends.